One and the same sample provided the 9 T cell receptor beta chains below, sequenced in a study of T cell repertoires in cytomegalovirus infection. Their antigens remain unidentified. TCRdb recomputed calls from the reads with MiXCR, one row per CDR3 protein. The sample records about half a million distinct CDR3 sequences, more than 30% being singletons. The sample in question was cultured PBMCs, obtained from culture after CMV antigen stimulation. The receptors shown here come from a human donor in good health (CMV status not recorded). Some clones in this sample may be carry-over from other donors' samples.

This clonotype occurred many times. The rearrangement joins TRBV4-1 to TRBJ2-3; 8 nucleotides line up with TRBD1. V was clipped by 4 bases and J by 2 bases; unmatched bases: 5. The CDR3 consists of 15 residues. The germline gives CDR1 MGHRA, CDR2 YSYEKL. CDR3 nucleotides: TGCGCCAGCAGCCCGAGGACAGGGTCCACAGATACGCAGTATTTT. It encodes CASSPRTGSTDTQYF.

The chain is built from TRBV7-9 and TRBJ1-5; D unclear. The CDR3 length is 15 residues. The V end was cut by 3 bases, the J end by 2 bases, with 11 bases between. Germline loops: CDR1 SEHNR, CDR2 FQNEAQ (reference sequence). Here the CDR3 DNA reads TGTGCCAGCAGCTTGCAGGACGGGGGCAATCAGCCCCAGCATTTT. It encodes CASSLQDGGNQPQHF.

The CDR3 reads CASSLGASGYETQYF. CDR3 nucleotides: TGTGCCAGCAGCTTAGGCGCTAGCGGGTACGAGACCCAGTACTTC. The gene calls are TRBV7-9 and TRBJ2-5; the match to TRBD2 covers 8 bases. CDR3 length: 15 amino acids. Losses at the gene ends were 1 base for V and 5 bases for J; bases not matched to a gene: 6. The germline gives CDR1 SEHNR, CDR2 FQNEAQ (reference sequence).

This clonotype was observed a single time. The chain couples TRBV24-1 to TRBJ2-1; D might be TRBD2 (6 bases). CDR3 length equals 16 residues. Looked up from germline, CDR1 is KGHDR and CDR2 is SFDVKD. The V gene lost 4 bases and the J gene lost 10 bases, with 22 bases spanning the gap. The CDR3 protein is CATSEYSSSGGIEQFF. In DNA form, the CDR3 reads TGTGCCACCAGTGAGTACTCCTCGAGTGGAGGGATAGAGCAGTTCTTC.

CDR3 residues: CASSVEEGIVAVAEQYF. CDR3 coding DNA: TGTGCCAGCAGCGTAGAGGAGGGGATAGTGGCCGTCGCCGAGCAGTACTTC. The chain employs TRBV9 and TRBJ2-7; possibly TRBD2 for D (6 bases). Trimming cost V 0 bases and J 6 bases, with 22 bases left between them. CDR3 length equals 17 residues. Germline assignment: CDR1 SGDLS and CDR2 YYNGEE.

Many counts were recorded for this clonotype. The V gene is TRBV7-2, the J gene TRBJ2-7; 7 bases agree with TRBD2. Per germline, CDR1 SGHTA and CDR2 FQGNSA. V shed 1 base, J shed 2 bases, and the junction held 5 bases outside the gene matches. The CDR3 length is 15 residues. This CDR3 is CASSLEASGTYEQYF. CDR3 coding DNA: TGTGCCAGCAGCTTAGAGGCTAGCGGAACCTACGAGCAGTACTTC.

This chain links TRBV4-1 with TRBJ2-1; 11 positions match TRBD2. Germline assignment: CDR1 MGHRA and CDR2 YSYEKL. The CDR3 loop spans 16 amino acids. J was trimmed by 10 bases and V by 1 base; bases with no gene match: 9. In DNA, the CDR3 is TGCGCCAGCAGCCAAGTTTCGCGACTAGCGGGACACGAGCAGTTCTTC. This codes for CASSQVSRLAGHEQFF.

This clonotype was counted between two and nine times. The rearrangement joins TRBV27 to TRBJ1-3, with TRBD1 matching 7 bases. V lost 3 bases to trimming and J lost 4 bases; unmatched junction nucleotides: 3. CDR3 length: 14 residues. The germline CDR1 and CDR2 sequences are MNHEY and SMNVEV (reference sequence). This chain's CDR3 is CASSFSRGGNTIYF. CDR3 nucleotide sequence: TGTGCCAGCAGTTTCAGCAGGGGGGGAAACACCATATATTTT.

This clonotype was found many times. CDR3: CASSLVPESSYEQYF. CDR3 DNA sequence: TGTGCCAGCAGCTTAGTTCCAGAGAGCTCCTACGAGCAGTACTTC. This chain links TRBV7-2 with TRBJ2-7; D not certain. Trimming stripped 1 base from V and 0 bases from J, with 10 bases between. The V gene's germline CDR1 is SGHTA and CDR2 FQGNSA. CDR3 size: 15 residues.